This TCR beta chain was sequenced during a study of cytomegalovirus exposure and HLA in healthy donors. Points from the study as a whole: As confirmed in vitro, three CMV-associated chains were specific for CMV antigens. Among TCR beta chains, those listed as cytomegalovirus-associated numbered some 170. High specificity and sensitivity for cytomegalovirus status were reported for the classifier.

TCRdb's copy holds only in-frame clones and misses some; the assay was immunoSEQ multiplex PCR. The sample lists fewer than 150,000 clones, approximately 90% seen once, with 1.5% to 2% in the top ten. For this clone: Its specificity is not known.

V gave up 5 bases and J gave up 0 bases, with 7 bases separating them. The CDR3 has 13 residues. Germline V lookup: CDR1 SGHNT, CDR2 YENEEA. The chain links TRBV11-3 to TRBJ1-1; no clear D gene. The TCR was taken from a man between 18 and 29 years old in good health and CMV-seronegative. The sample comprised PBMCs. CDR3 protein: CASSTDVNTEAFF. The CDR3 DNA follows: TGTGCCAGCAGCACAGACGTGAACACTGAAGCTTTCTTT. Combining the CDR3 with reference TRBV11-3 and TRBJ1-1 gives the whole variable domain EAGVVQSPRYKIIEKKQPVAFWCNPISGHNTLYWYLQNLGQGPELLIRYENEEAVDDSQLPKDRFSAERLKGVDSTLKIQPAELGDSAVYLCASSTDVNTEAFFGQGTRLTVV.